A single sample is the source of the 24 T cell receptor beta chains below, sequenced in a study of cytomegalovirus exposure and HLA in healthy donors (dated by TCRdb to the late 2010s). Library prep was done by the immunoSEQ multiplex PCR assay. The multiplex PCR relied on a mix of 60 forward primers for TCR Vbeta segments and 13 reverse primers for TCR Jbeta segments. TCRdb took this table from immuneACCESS and kept in-frame rearrangements with V and J called. Such tables lack part of the clones; where checked against another copy, unresolved V genes explain under half of the gap, and the rest is unexplained. This sample holds more than 85,000 clones; 79% were observed only once. The ten largest clones represent around 5.9% of the sample. The specimen was PBMCs. The source of these receptors is a man aged 30-40 years in good health and CMV-seropositive.

The chain combines TRBV7-9 with TRBJ1-2; 7 bases are shared with TRBD1. Germline CDR1 is SEHNR and CDR2 is FQNEAQ (reference sequence). The V and J ends lost 5 bases and 5 bases, in that order; junction bases with no gene match: 14. The CDR3 spans 16 residues. The CDR3 here is CASSPLRQGTRYGYTF. In nucleotides, the CDR3 is TGTGCCAGCAGCCCGTTGCGACAGGGCACGAGGTATGGCTACACCTTC.

The chain combines TRBV25-1 with TRBJ1-3, with 7 bases aligning to TRBD1. With V trimmed by 4 bases and J by 4 bases, 7 bases remained unmatched. The germline V gene encodes CDR1 MGHDK and CDR2 SYGVNS. The CDR3 spans 15 residues. In DNA form, the CDR3 reads TGTGCCAGCAGTGCCTCGACAGGGTACGGAAACACCATATATTTT. Translated, it gives CASSASTGYGNTIYF.

The rearrangement joins TRBV27 to TRBJ2-7, with TRBD1 matching over 7 bases. Germline lookup yields CDR1 MNHEY and CDR2 SMNVEV (reference sequence). Losses at the gene ends were 6 bases for V and 1 base for J; bases not matched to a gene: 6. The CDR3 is made up of 14 amino acids. CDR3 region: CASRRQGSSYEQYF. CDR3 DNA: TGTGCCAGCAGAAGACAGGGTAGTTCCTACGAGCAGTACTTC.

This sequence joins TRBV15 and TRBJ2-7; D remains ambiguous. The V gene lost 1 base and the J gene lost 5 bases, with 12 bases spanning the gap. Germline lookup yields CDR1 LNHNV and CDR2 YYDKDF (reference sequence). The CDR3 covers 14 residues. The CDR3 coding sequence is TGTGCCACCAGCAGAGCTGGTCCGAGCCACGAGCAGTACTTC. Protein product: CATSRAGPSHEQYF.

V is TRBV6-1 and J is TRBJ2-5; the match to TRBD2 covers 10 bases. Germline V gene data show CDR1 as MNHNS and CDR2 as SASEGT. The CDR3 has 14 residues. V trimming: 4 bases; J trimming: 5 bases; junction bases outside the gene matches: 4. In DNA, the CDR3 is TGTGCCAGCAGTGGGACTAGCGGTTGGGAGACCCAGTACTTC. It specifies CASSGTSGWETQYF.

V is TRBV28 and J is TRBJ2-1; 7 bases are shared with TRBD1. The CDR3 extends over 13 amino acids. Germline loops: CDR1 MDHEN, CDR2 SYDVKM. Losses at the gene ends were 2 bases for V and 8 bases for J; bases not matched to a gene: 3. CDR3 DNA: TGTGCCAGCAGTTTAGAGGGGGCGGATGAGCAGTTCTTC. It codes for CASSLEGADEQFF. The entire variable domain, with the rest obtained from reference TRBV28 and TRBJ2-1, is as follows: DVKVTQSSRYLVKRTGEKVFLECVQDMDHENMFWYRQDPGLGLRLIYFSYDVKMKEKGDIPEGYSVSREKKERFSLILESASTNQTSMYLCASSLEGADEQFFGPGTRLTVL.

The genes are TRBV27 and TRBJ1-1; 9 bases are shared with TRBD1. The CDR3 consists of 14 residues. V gave up 2 bases and J gave up 8 bases; unmatched junction bases: 6. CDR1 is MNHEY and CDR2 is SMNVEV in the germline V gene (reference sequence). The CDR3 DNA reads TGTGCCAGCAGTTTACTCAGACAGGGGGGCGAAGCTTTCTTT. Translating it yields CASSLLRQGGEAFF.

The CDR3 here is CATSRDRYTEAFF. CDR3 sequence (DNA): TGTGCCACCAGCAGAGATCGGTACACTGAAGCTTTCTTT. The rearrangement uses TRBV15 and TRBJ1-1; D gene unclear. V lost 0 bases, J lost 3 bases, and 5 bases lay in between. The CDR3 has 13 residues. The germline gives CDR1 LNHNV, CDR2 YYDKDF (reference sequence).

This clone was detected only a few times. The chain couples TRBV10-2 to TRBJ2-7; no clear D. Trimming removed 6 bases from V and 0 bases from J, with 9 bases in between. Germline lookup yields CDR1 WSHSY and CDR2 SAAADI. The CDR3 extends over 13 amino acids. CDR3 DNA: TGCGCCAGCAGGTCTCAGTCCTCCTACGAGCAGTACTTC. It encodes CASRSQSSYEQYF.

The rearrangement links TRBV25-1 to TRBJ2-1; a weak D match, TRBD2 (5 bases). The CDR3 extends over 16 amino acids. CDR1 is MGHDK and CDR2 is SYGVNS in the germline V gene. The V end lost 2 bases, the J end lost 0 bases, and 11 bases lay between the germline ends. The CDR3 region has the DNA TGTGCCAGCAGTGAAGTCAACAGCGGCTCCTACAATGAGCAGTTCTTC. This codes for CASSEVNSGSYNEQFF.

This sequence joins TRBV6-5 and TRBJ1-5, with a possible D match to TRBD1 (6 bases). Trimming cost V 6 bases and J 5 bases, with 17 bases left between them. The germline CDR1 and CDR2 sequences are MNHEY and SVGAGI. The CDR3 is 15 amino acids. The CDR3 coding sequence is TGTGCCAGCAGCCACGGGGCGGGGGCGGATCAGCCCCAGCATTTT. Its protein product is CASSHGAGADQPQHF.

The V and J genes are TRBV7-8 and TRBJ1-2; the match to TRBD1 covers 8 bases. The CDR3 runs to 20 residues. V was pared by 2 bases and J by 0 bases, with 17 bases of the junction left unmatched. The germline V gene encodes CDR1 SGHVS and CDR2 FQNEAQ. For the CDR3, the DNA is TGTGCCAGCAGCTTAACCCCCTTTACCGGGACAGGTTCTTCTAACTATGGCTACACCTTC. The encoded protein is CASSLTPFTGTGSSNYGYTF.

The chain has TRBV4-1 and TRBJ2-7; 10 bases fit TRBD2. The J segment lost 4 bases and the V segment lost 3 bases, leaving 6 bases of the junction unmatched. Per germline, CDR1 MGHRA and CDR2 YSYEKL. This CDR3 contains 15 residues. CDR3 nucleotide sequence: TGCGCCAGCAGCCATCCCCTAGCGGGGGTTTACGAGCAGTACTTC. Its protein product is CASSHPLAGVYEQYF.

The rearrangement joins TRBV11-1 to TRBJ2-1; D may be TRBD2 (6 bases). This CDR3 is built from 16 residues. Trimming shortened V by 5 bases and J by 1 base, and 15 bases separated the two germline ends. Germline V gives CDR1 SGHAT, CDR2 FQDESV (reference sequence). The CDR3 nucleotides read TGTGCCAGCAGCCCGAAAGGGCGGGGTTCCTACAATGAGCAGTTCTTC. The encoded protein is CASSPKGRGSYNEQFF.

This rearrangement joins TRBV10-3 to TRBJ1-3; 8 bases align to TRBD1. The CDR3 extends over 16 amino acids. J was trimmed by 4 bases and V by 3 bases; bases with no gene match: 8. Germline V gene lookup returns CDR1 ENHRY and CDR2 SYGVKD. Here the CDR3 reads CAISDSDRGPGNTIYF. The CDR3 bases are TGTGCCATCAGTGATTCCGACAGGGGTCCCGGAAACACCATATATTTT.

Written as DNA, the CDR3 is TGTGCCAGCAGCGGATACAGGGGGGGTAACTATGGCTACACCTTC. Protein sequence: CASSGYRGGNYGYTF. The rearrangement uses TRBV21-1 and TRBJ1-2; the table gives TRBD1 as D, unverified against the DNA. TRBV21-1 is a listed pseudogene. The CDR3 has 15 amino acids.

This clone was observed a single time. The chain couples TRBV25-1 to TRBJ2-7; D might be TRBD1 (6 bases). The CDR3 covers 15 residues. Germline CDR1 reads MGHDK; CDR2 reads SYGVNS. The V gene lost 2 bases and the J gene lost 0 bases, with 11 bases spanning the gap. CDR3 sequence (DNA): TGTGCCAGCAGTGAAGGGGGCGTCAGCTCCTACGAGCAGTACTTC. This encodes CASSEGGVSSYEQYF.

V is TRBV6-5 and J is TRBJ2-5; the match to TRBD2 covers 10 bases. V gave up 3 bases and J gave up 5 bases; unmatched junction bases: 6. CDR1 and CDR2 (germline): MNHEY, SVGAGI. The CDR3 is 15 residues long. CDR3 in amino acids: CASSYESGGAETQYF. The CDR3 region has the DNA TGTGCCAGCAGTTATGAGAGCGGGGGGGCTGAGACCCAGTACTTC.

This clone was recorded only once. J is TRBJ1-2 and V is TRBV19, with 7 bases fitting TRBD1. The CDR3 runs 14 residues. Losses at the gene ends were 5 bases for V and 4 bases for J; bases not matched to a gene: 7. Per the germline V gene, CDR1 is LNHDA and CDR2 is SQIVND (reference sequence). The CDR3 DNA reads as TGTGCCAGTAGTTCGCAGGGGGGAGTCTATGGCTACACCTTC. It encodes CASSSQGGVYGYTF.

V is TRBV7-9 and J is TRBJ1-1, with 7 bases aligning to TRBD1. The germline gives CDR1 SEHNR, CDR2 FQNEAQ (reference sequence). J gave up 6 bases and V 5 bases, and 3 bases lay outside the gene matches. This CDR3 has 12 amino acids. CDR3 in amino acids: CASSTQGAEAFF. The CDR3 DNA sequence: TGTGCCAGCAGCACCCAGGGGGCTGAAGCTTTCTTT.

Only a few counts were recorded for this clone. The chain employs TRBV6-5 and TRBJ2-7; 7 bases map to TRBD2. Unmatched junction bases numbered 10, after V lost 0 bases and J lost 5 bases. CDR1 and CDR2 from the germline V gene are MNHEY and SVGAGI. The CDR3 has 16 amino acids. The CDR3 DNA follows: TGTGCCAGCAGTTACTCGCCTAGCGGAGGGTTAAACGAGCAGTACTTC. It encodes CASSYSPSGGLNEQYF.

The chain recombines TRBV30 with TRBJ2-2; TRBD1 aligns across 7 bases. Germline CDR1 GTSNPN, CDR2 SVGIG (reference sequence). This CDR3 is 17 amino acids long. V gave up 0 bases and J gave up 5 bases; unmatched junction bases: 12. For the CDR3, the DNA is TGTGCCTGGAGTGTTTTTGAGGGGGCTCGAGGGACCGGGGAGCTGTTTTTT. Translated, it gives CAWSVFEGARGTGELFF.

This clone was detected once. The genes are TRBV18 and TRBJ2-7; 10 bases match TRBD1. Germline V gives CDR1 KGHSH, CDR2 LQKENI. V shed 0 bases and J 4 bases; nucleotides not matched to a gene: 6. CDR3 length: 16 amino acids. DNA of the CDR3: TGTGCCAGCTCACCACCGGAGGGACAGGGGACGTACGAGCAGTACTTC. Translated: CASSPPEGQGTYEQYF. Looking up the rest from reference TRBV18 and TRBJ2-7 gives the full variable domain: NAGVMQNPRHLVRRRGQEARLRCSPMKGHSHVYWYRQLPEEGLKFMVYLQKENIIDESGMPKERFSAEFPKEGPSILRIQQVVRGDSAAYFCASSPPEGQGTYEQYFGPGTRLTVT.

Worth noting for this clone: A read error may produce the germline difference seen at one junction end. The V call is TRBV7-9, the J call TRBJ2-1; 9 bases are shared with TRBD1. There are 16 residues in the CDR3. The germline V gene encodes CDR1 SEHNR and CDR2 FQNEAQ (reference sequence). As DNA, the CDR3 is TGTTCCAGCAGCGACGGGACAGGGAATTCCTTGCATGAGCAGTTCTTC. This sequence encodes CSSSDGTGNSLHEQFF.